This T cell receptor (beta chain) stems from a study of blood T cell repertoires in COVID-19. Method: immunoSEQ multiplex PCR; TCRdb's copy keeps in-frame clones and lacks some. The sample consists of 200,000 to 250,000 clones, 85% of them appearing once. Germline CDR1 is SQVTM and CDR2 is ANQGSEA. V trimming: 1 base; J trimming: 4 bases; junction bases outside the gene matches: 7. CDR3 length equals 15 residues. Participant reports of clinical history set cohort assignment. The receptor's source is a middle-aged man who had recovered from COVID-19. The rearrangement joins TRBV29-1 to TRBJ2-3; TRBD1 matches at 8 bases. Sequencing was performed on PBMCs or T cells enriched from blood (not recorded which). The DNA of the CDR3 is TGCAGCGTTGAAGTCGCAGGGGGCGGGTCAGATACGCAGTATTTT. It is translated as CSVEVAGGGSDTQYF.